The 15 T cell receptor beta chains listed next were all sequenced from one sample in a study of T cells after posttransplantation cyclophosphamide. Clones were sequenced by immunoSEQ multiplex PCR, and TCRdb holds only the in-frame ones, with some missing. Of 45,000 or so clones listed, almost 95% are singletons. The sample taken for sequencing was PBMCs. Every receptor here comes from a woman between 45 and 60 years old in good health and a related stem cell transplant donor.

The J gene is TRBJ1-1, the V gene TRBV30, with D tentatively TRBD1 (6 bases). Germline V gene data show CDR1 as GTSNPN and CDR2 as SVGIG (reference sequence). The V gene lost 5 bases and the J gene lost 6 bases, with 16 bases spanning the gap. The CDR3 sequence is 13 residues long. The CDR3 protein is CAWDGGRGSEAFF. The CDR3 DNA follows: TGTGCCTGGGACGGAGGCAGGGGCTCTGAAGCTTTCTTT.

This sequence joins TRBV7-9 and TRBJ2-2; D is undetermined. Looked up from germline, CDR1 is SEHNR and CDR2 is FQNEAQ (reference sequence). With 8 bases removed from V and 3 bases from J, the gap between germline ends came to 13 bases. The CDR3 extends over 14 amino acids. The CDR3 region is CASPKASDTGELFF. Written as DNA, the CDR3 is TGTGCCAGCCCGAAAGCGTCGGACACCGGGGAGCTGTTTTTT.

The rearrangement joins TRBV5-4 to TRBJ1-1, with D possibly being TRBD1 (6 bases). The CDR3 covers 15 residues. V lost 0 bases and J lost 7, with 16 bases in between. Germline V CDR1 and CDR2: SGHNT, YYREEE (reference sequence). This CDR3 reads CASSLDQGRADEAFF. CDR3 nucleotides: TGTGCCAGCAGCTTGGATCAGGGGAGGGCGGATGAAGCTTTCTTT.

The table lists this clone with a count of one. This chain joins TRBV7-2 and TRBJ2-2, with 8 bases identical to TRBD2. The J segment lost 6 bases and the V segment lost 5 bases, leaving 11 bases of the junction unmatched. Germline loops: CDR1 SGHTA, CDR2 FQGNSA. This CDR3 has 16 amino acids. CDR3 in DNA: TGTGCCAGCAGCGCCCTCGGGGCGGGGGGTTCCGGGGAGCTGTTTTTT. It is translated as CASSALGAGGSGELFF.

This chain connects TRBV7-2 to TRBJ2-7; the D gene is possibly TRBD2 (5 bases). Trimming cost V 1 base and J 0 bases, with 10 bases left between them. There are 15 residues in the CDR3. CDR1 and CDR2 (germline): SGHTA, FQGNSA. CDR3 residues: CASSLEASFSYEQYF. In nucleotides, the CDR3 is TGTGCCAGCAGCTTAGAGGCTAGCTTCTCCTACGAGCAGTACTTC.

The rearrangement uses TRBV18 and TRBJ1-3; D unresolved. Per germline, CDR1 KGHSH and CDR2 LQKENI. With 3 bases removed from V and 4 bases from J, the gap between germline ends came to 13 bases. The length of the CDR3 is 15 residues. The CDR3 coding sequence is TGTGCCAGCTCACCGAACCAGGTTTTCGGAAACACCATATATTTT. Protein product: CASSPNQVFGNTIYF. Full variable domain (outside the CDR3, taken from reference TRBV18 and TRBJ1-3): NAGVMQNPRHLVRRRGQEARLRCSPMKGHSHVYWYRQLPEEGLKFMVYLQKENIIDESGMPKERFSAEFPKEGPSILRIQQVVRGDSAAYFCASSPNQVFGNTIYFGEGSWLTVV.

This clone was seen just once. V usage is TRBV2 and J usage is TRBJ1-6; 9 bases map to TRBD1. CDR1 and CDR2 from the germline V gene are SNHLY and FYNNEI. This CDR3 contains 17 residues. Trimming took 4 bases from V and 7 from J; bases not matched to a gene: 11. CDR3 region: CASSVRTGAIFNSPLHF. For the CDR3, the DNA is TGTGCCAGCAGTGTAAGGACAGGGGCGATTTTCAATTCACCCCTCCACTTT.

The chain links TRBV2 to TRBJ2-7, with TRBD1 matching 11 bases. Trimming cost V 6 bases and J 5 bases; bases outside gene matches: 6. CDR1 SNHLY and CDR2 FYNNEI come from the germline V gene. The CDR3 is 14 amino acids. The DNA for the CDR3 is TGTGCCAGCAGGGACTGGGGACAGGGGGACGAGCAGTACTTC. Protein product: CASRDWGQGDEQYF. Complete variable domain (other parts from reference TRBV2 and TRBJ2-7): EPEVTQTPSHQVTQMGQEVILRCVPISNHLYFYWYRQILGQKVEFLVSFYNNEISEKSEIFDDQFSVERPDGSNFTLKIRSTKLEDSAMYFCASRDWGQGDEQYFGPGTRLTVT.

The CDR3 DNA reads TGTGCCAGCAGTGCCCAATCAGTTAGCAATCAGCCCCAGCATTTT. Amino acids: CASSAQSVSNQPQHF. V and J are TRBV6-5 and TRBJ1-5; D ambiguous. Germline V gene sequence: CDR1 MNHEY, CDR2 SVGAGI. Trimming cost V 5 bases and J 0 bases, with 11 bases left between them. The CDR3 sequence is 15 residues long.

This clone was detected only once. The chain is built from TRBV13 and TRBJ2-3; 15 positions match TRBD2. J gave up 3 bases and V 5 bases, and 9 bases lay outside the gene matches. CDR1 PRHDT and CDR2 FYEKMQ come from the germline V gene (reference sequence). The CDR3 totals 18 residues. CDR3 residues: CASSPGGLAGGATDTQYF. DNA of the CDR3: TGTGCCAGCAGCCCAGGGGGACTAGCGGGAGGTGCGACAGATACGCAGTATTTT.

The CDR3 bases are TGTGCCTGGAGTGTAGTGGGTAGCGTCACAGATACGCAGTATTTT. Translated, it gives CAWSVVGSVTDTQYF. The rearrangement uses TRBV30 and TRBJ2-3, with D possibly TRBD2 on 5 matching bases. This CDR3 comprises 15 residues. Trimming cost V 0 bases and J 2 bases, with 12 bases left between them. CDR1 GTSNPN and CDR2 SVGIG come from the germline V gene (reference sequence).

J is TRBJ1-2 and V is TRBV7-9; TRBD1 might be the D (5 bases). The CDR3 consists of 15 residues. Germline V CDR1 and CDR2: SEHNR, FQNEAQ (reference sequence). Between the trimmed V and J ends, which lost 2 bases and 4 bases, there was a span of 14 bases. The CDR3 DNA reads TGTGCCAGCAGCTTAAAGGAGGGGCTCCCCTATGGCTACACCTTC. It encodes CASSLKEGLPYGYTF.

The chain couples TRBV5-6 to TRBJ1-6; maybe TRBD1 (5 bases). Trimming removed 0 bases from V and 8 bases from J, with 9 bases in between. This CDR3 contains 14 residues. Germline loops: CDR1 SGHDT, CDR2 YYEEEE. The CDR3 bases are TGTGCCAGCAGCTTGGTAGGGGTGGATTCACCCCTCCACTTT. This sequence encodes CASSLVGVDSPLHF. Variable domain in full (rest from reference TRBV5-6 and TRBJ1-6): DAGVTQSPTHLIKTRGQQVTLRCSPKSGHDTVSWYQQALGQGPQFIFQYYEEEERQRGNFPDRFSGHQFPNYSSELNVNALLLGDSALYLCASSLVGVDSPLHFGNGTRLTVT.

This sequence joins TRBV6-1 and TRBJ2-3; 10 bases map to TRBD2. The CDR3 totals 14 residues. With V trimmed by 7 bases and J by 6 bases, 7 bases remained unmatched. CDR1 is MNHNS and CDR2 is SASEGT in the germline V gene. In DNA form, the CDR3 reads TGTGCCAGCATCCCAAGCGGGGGGGCTGATACGCAGTATTTT. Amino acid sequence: CASIPSGGADTQYF.

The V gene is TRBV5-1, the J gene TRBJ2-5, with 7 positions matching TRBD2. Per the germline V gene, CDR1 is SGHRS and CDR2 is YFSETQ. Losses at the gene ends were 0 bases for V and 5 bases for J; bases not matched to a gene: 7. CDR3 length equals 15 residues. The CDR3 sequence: CASSLAAGESETQYF. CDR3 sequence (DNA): TGCGCCAGCAGCTTGGCCGCGGGGGAGTCGGAGACCCAGTACTTC.